This is a list of T cell receptor beta chains from one sample in a study of control samples from healthy donors and cancer patients. Profiling relied on immunoSEQ multiplex PCR, and the TCRdb table lists in-frame clones only, not all of them. The table lists about 35,000 clones, around 93% of them singletons. The sequenced sample consisted of PBMCs. The source of these receptors is a man aged 40-49 years with colorectal cancer. Both conserved end residues are part of each CDR3. D genes are given only for firm matches.

-	TRBJ1-2	TRBV6-1	CASSEAGPRARGYTF	TGTGCCAGCAGTGAAGCGGGGCCCAGGGCTCGTGGCTACACCTTC
TRBD2	TRBJ2-2	TRBV6-5	CASNLAGRDTGELFF	TGTGCCAGCAATTTAGCGGGGCGAGACACCGGGGAGCTGTTTTTT
-	TRBJ2-7	TRBV3-1/TRBV3-2	CASSQRQSYEQYF	TGTGCCAGCAGCCAACGGCAGTCCTACGAGCAGTACTTC
-	TRBJ1-5	TRBV6-2/TRBV6-3	CASSAQGKSNQPQHF	TGTGCCAGCAGTGCACAGGGTAAGAGCAATCAGCCCCAGCATTTT
TRBD1	TRBJ1-1	TRBV4-1	CASSQAPTGGWPTEAFF	TGCGCCAGCAGCCAAGCTCCGACAGGGGGCTGGCCCACTGAAGCTTTCTTT
-	TRBJ1-5	TRBV24-1	CATSAFNSNQPQHF	TGTGCCACCAGTGCATTTAACAGCAATCAGCCCCAGCATTTT
-	TRBJ2-1	TRBV6-6	CASSYSGPSSYNEQFF	TGTGCCAGCAGTTACTCTGGGCCAAGCTCCTACAATGAGCAGTTCTTC
-	TRBJ1-1	TRBV4-3	CASSLSPDGNTEAFF	TGCGCCAGCAGCCTATCTCCTGACGGGAACACTGAAGCTTTCTTT
-	TRBJ1-3	TRBV7-2	CASSYLGNTIYF	TGTGCCAGCAGCTATCTCGGAAACACCATATATTTT
-	TRBJ1-2	TRBV7-9	CASSLGGVNYGYTF	TGTGCCAGCAGCTTGGGGGGCGTCAACTATGGCTACACCTTC
-	TRBJ1-1	TRBV6-5	CASRITMNTEAFF	TGTGCCAGCAGGATCACGATGAACACTGAAGCTTTCTTT